Detailed here is one T cell receptor beta chain. The data derive from a study of CD8 T cells in ankylosing spondylitis. Researchers built TCR beta libraries using quantitative 5'-RACE with molecular barcodes. One entry per CDR3 protein, called by TCRdb with MiXCR from the 5' RACE reads. Of around 300,000 distinct CDR3 sequences in the sample, less than 25% were seen once. The CDR3 contains 15 residues. Germline CDR1 WSHSY, CDR2 SAAADI. V gave up 8 bases and J gave up 3 bases; unmatched junction bases: 2. The TCR sequence derives from a female donor with ankylosing spondylitis or in good health (not recorded which). Sequenced input: blood, either unsorted or a sorted T cell fraction (not recorded which). The chain has TRBV10-2 and TRBJ2-6; 12 bases fit TRBD1. The CDR3 sequence: CASGTGGFGANVLTF. CDR3 bases: TGCGCCAGCGGGACAGGGGGCTTTGGGGCCAACGTCCTGACTTTC.